Here is one TCR beta chain with its context. This receptor's antigen is unknown. No base-level quality is on record; no much larger clone is a single base apart. These data are taken from a study of blood T cells in healthy people across ages (dated by TCRdb to the mid-2010s). For context, the study as a whole: In model experiments, template switching captured roughly one uniquely barcoded TCR beta cDNA molecule for every two T cells. The donors were split into four age groups: young (average around 15 years), middle-aged (about 40), aged (62) and long-lived (over 75). The study analyzed two additional independent replicas of 1 million unique cDNA reads from the same blood draw for two donors, one aged 18 to 30 and one aged 80 or older. To avoid experimental bias, donors of different ages were spread randomly across the sequencing lanes. Using deep sequencing normalized with unique cDNA molecular identifiers, the study measured how TCR beta repertoire diversity changes with age. Beyond this particular receptor, the publication reports: Observed TCR beta diversity per million T cells fell roughly linearly with age, and a significant reduction was already apparent by age around 40. Donor CMV infection status was unknown, potentially confounding age-related changes in expanded clonotypes. Compared with the aged group, the long-lived group had more naive CD4+ T cells, fewer expanded clones and increased TCR diversity, a pattern suggesting age selection. Estimates of total diversity based on one million sequenced T cells were regarded as lower bounds and as underestimates. Since profiling was done on bulk unsorted PBMCs, naive and antigen-experienced compartments could not be conclusively compared. Observed TCR beta diversity correlated strongly with the percentage of naive T cells measured by flow cytometry.

Receptors were amplified or captured by 5' RACE. Data came from an Illumina HiSeq 2500. A second PCR of roughly 7 to 11 cycles was performed with a sample-barcoded 5' primer and a J-beta primer mix. A unique molecular identifier was introduced onto each TCR beta cDNA molecule by a template-switch 5' adaptor carrying 12 random nucleotides. Each sample yielded at least 3 million CDR3-containing paired-end reads. All of the RNA was converted into first-strand cDNA using the Mint cDNA synthesis kit, with a TRBC-specific oligonucleotide serving as the primer. After uracil-DNA glycosylase treatment, a first 18-cycle PCR used universal primers M1SS and BC2_uni_R on all cDNA. Under the source paper's analysis protocol: For normalization, 1 million high-quality reads, each with a distinct molecular identifier, were randomly selected from each sample. Instead of being binned into consensus sequences, reads that shared molecular identifiers were thrown out. MiTCR, set to a Q25 quality threshold and the strictest error-elimination algorithm, was used for CDR3 identification, clonotype clustering and error correction. A nonparametric unseen species model with Euler transformation was used to estimate a lower bound on total TCR beta diversity. Through fastp at Q25 and MiXCR, TCRdb rebuilt clones from the public reads, retaining in-frame beta chains. Identical CDR3 protein sequences are pooled into one entry, listed with their most common genes and DNA. In this record, the V and J calls reflect TCRdb's handling and not the investigators' own analysis. For this sample there are some 1.4 million distinct CDR3 sequences; about 43% appear just once. Under 8% of the sample belongs to the ten largest clones.

The roughly 37 donors, aged roughly 6 to 90 years, were systemically healthy Caucasian individuals from Russia. Each donor gave roughly 9 milliliters of peripheral blood, drawn into EDTA-treated Vacutainer tubes. Ficoll-Paque density-gradient centrifugation was used to isolate PBMCs, with at least 6 million per sample. Total RNA, at least 6 micrograms per sample, was extracted from PBMCs with Trizol reagent. For every donor, an aliquot of PBMCs went through flow cytometry to measure the percentages of naive CD45RAhigh/CD27high T cells. This receptor was taken from a woman aged 18-29 years in good health. The sequencing sample was made of blood.

The DNA sequence is given as TGTGCCAGCAGCACTAAGTCAGGGGGCCCTGGCTACACCTTC. The translation is CASSTKSGGPGYTF. The chain is assembled from TRBV6-1 and TRBJ1-2; 8 bases in the middle match TRBD1. Measured from the cysteine to the phenylalanine, the CDR3 is 14 residues long. The DNA shown is the 42-base CDR3, in frame from base 1. Via the germline V gene, CDR1 is MNHNS and CDR2 SASEGT. Trimming accounts for 6 bases at V and 7 bases at J, while the number of junction bases matched to no gene is 10.